One and the same sample provided the 31 T cell receptor beta chains below, sequenced in a study of T cells in Graves' hyperthyroidism and ophthalmopathy. RNA transcripts provided the source from which TCR beta CDR3 regions were amplified. HTBI primers were the set used in a first-round RT-PCR of the TCR CDR3. TCRdb analysed the multiplex PCR reads with MiXCR anew, one entry per CDR3 protein. Among about 700,000 distinct CDR3 sequences listed, 14% were seen once. Source material: blood. The receptors were sampled from a young woman with Graves' hyperthyroidism.

The table lists this clonotype with many counts. J is TRBJ1-5 and V is TRBV6-5; no definite D call. V lost 0 bases, J lost 4 bases, and 7 bases lay in between. The CDR3 spans 14 residues. From germline, CDR1 is MNHEY and CDR2 SVGAGI. The CDR3 sequence: CASSYSWDNQPQHF. The CDR3 DNA is TGTGCCAGCAGTTACTCGTGGGATAATCAGCCCCAGCATTTT.

This clonotype was counted a few times. The V gene is TRBV5-1, the J gene TRBJ2-3; tentatively, D is TRBD2 (6 bases). The CDR3 runs 14 residues. Germline lookup yields CDR1 SGHRS and CDR2 YFSETQ. Trimming left V 4 bases short and J 0 bases short, with 9 bases between. The CDR3 sequence: CASSVGTSTDTQYF. DNA of the CDR3: TGCGCCAGCAGCGTAGGGACTAGCACAGATACGCAGTATTTT.

Many counts were recorded for this clonotype. The genes are TRBV30 and TRBJ2-1; D is perhaps TRBD2 (6 bases). V was shortened by 6 bases and J by 9 bases, with 21 bases between the two germline ends. CDR3 length: 14 residues. Germline CDR1 reads GTSNPN; CDR2 reads SVGIG (reference sequence). CDR3 in amino acids: CACQAGLGRGEQFF. In DNA form, the CDR3 reads TGTGCCTGCCAAGCGGGCCTTGGCCGTGGTGAGCAGTTCTTC.

This chain joins TRBV4-1 and TRBJ2-1, with 9 bases that match TRBD2. Germline values: CDR1 MGHRA, CDR2 YSYEKL. The trim removed 4 bases at V and 1 base at J, leaving 5 bases unmatched. The CDR3 contains 16 residues. This CDR3 is CASSLSGSGSYNEQFF. DNA of the CDR3: TGCGCCAGCAGCCTTAGCGGGAGCGGGTCCTACAATGAGCAGTTCTTC.

This clonotype was seen more than once but under ten times. The V call is TRBV30, the J call TRBJ1-5; D is unclear. The CDR3 consists of 13 residues. CDR1 and CDR2 from the germline V gene are GTSNPN and SVGIG (reference sequence). V lost 2 bases and J 7 bases, leaving 12 bases between the germline ends. CDR3 protein: CAWSSFVLQPQHF. The DNA of the CDR3 is TGTGCCTGGAGTTCCTTCGTGTTACAGCCCCAGCATTTT.

The chain's CDR3 is CASSEVGGSKHNEQFF. The CDR3 nucleotides read TGCGCCAGCAGTGAGGTTGGAGGGAGTAAACACAATGAGCAGTTCTTC. The chain joins TRBV10-2 to TRBJ2-1; the D gene is possibly TRBD2 (6 bases). Germline-derived CDR1 and CDR2 are WSHSY and SAAADI. This CDR3 contains 16 residues. V lost 2 bases and J lost 5, with 16 bases in between.

This clonotype was recorded at least ten times. The rearrangement uses TRBV6-2 or TRBV6-3 and TRBJ2-4, with TRBD1 matching 9 bases. The CDR3 runs to 16 residues. V was pared by 2 bases and J by 1 base, with 3 bases of the junction left unmatched. The germline V gene encodes CDR1 MNHEY and CDR2 SVGEGT. CDR3 nucleotide sequence: TGTGCCAGCAGTTACGGGACAGGGTGGGCCAAAAACATTCAGTACTTC. This codes for CASSYGTGWAKNIQYF.

This clonotype was observed many times. The gene calls are TRBV3-1 and TRBJ2-7; TRBD2 is a possible D gene (5 bases). The V and J ends lost 2 bases and 3 bases respectively, with 11 bases between them. CDR1 and CDR2 from the germline V gene are LGHDT and YNNKEL (reference sequence). There are 14 residues in the CDR3. CDR3 loop: CASSQSGNLYEQYF. The CDR3 DNA reads TGTGCCAGCAGCCAATCCGGGAACCTCTACGAGCAGTACTTC.

J is TRBJ2-7 and V is TRBV13, with D hard to call. This CDR3 has 14 residues. The V gene's germline CDR1 is PRHDT and CDR2 FYEKMQ (reference sequence). V was cut by 5 bases and J by 2 bases, with 13 bases left in between. The CDR3 spells CASSPNGRPYEQYF. Here the CDR3 DNA reads TGTGCCAGCAGCCCCAATGGGCGGCCCTACGAGCAGTACTTC.

This clonotype was seen repeatedly, ten times or more. The V gene is TRBV5-1, the J gene TRBJ1-1; tentative D call: TRBD1 (6 bases). V was clipped by 4 bases and J by 0 bases, with 13 bases between them. The V gene's germline CDR1 is SGHRS and CDR2 YFSETQ. The CDR3 has 15 residues. CDR3 residues: CASSPGQLMNTEAFF. CDR3 coding DNA: TGCGCCAGCAGCCCAGGACAGCTAATGAACACTGAAGCTTTCTTT. Filled out from reference TRBV5-1 and TRBJ1-1, the complete variable domain reads KAGVTQTPRYLIKTRGQQVTLSCSPISGHRSVSWYQQTPGQGLQFLFEYFSETQRNKGNFPGRFSGRQFSNSRSEMNVSTLELGDSALYLCASSPGQLMNTEAFFGQGTRLTVV.

V usage is TRBV20-1 and J usage is TRBJ2-7; 15 nucleotides line up with TRBD2. The CDR3 consists of 14 residues. Germline CDR1 is DFQATT and CDR2 is SNEGSKA (reference sequence). With 5 bases clipped from V and 2 bases from J, the junction kept 1 base outside the gene matches. The CDR3 loop is CSAGLAGGPYEQYF. CDR3 bases: TGCAGTGCTGGACTAGCGGGAGGGCCCTACGAGCAGTACTTC.

The rearrangement uses TRBV4-3 and TRBJ1-5; tentatively, D is TRBD1 (5 bases). Germline assignment: CDR1 LGHNA and CDR2 YSLEER. This CDR3 spans 13 amino acids. Trimming took 0 bases from V and 9 from J, leaving 9 bases between them. The CDR3 spells CASSQDRGGPQHF. CDR3 coding DNA: TGCGCCAGCAGCCAAGATCGGGGGGGGCCCCAGCATTTT.

This clonotype was seen many times. The CDR3 coding sequence is TGCGCCAGCAGCTTGGGGGGACAACTGGCCACCTACGAGCAGTACTTC. Protein: CASSLGGQLATYEQYF. The rearrangement links TRBV5-1 to TRBJ2-7, with a tentative D call TRBD1 (6 bases). V was clipped by 0 bases and J by 2 bases, with 15 bases between them. The CDR3 is 16 amino acids. Germline V gives CDR1 SGHRS, CDR2 YFSETQ. Filled out from reference TRBV5-1 and TRBJ2-7, the complete variable domain reads KAGVTQTPRYLIKTRGQQVTLSCSPISGHRSVSWYQQTPGQGLQFLFEYFSETQRNKGNFPGRFSGRQFSNSRSEMNVSTLELGDSALYLCASSLGGQLATYEQYFGPGTRLTVT.

This clonotype was counted ten times or more. This chain connects TRBV28 to TRBJ2-1; 7 bases are shared with TRBD2. Germline CDR1 is MDHEN and CDR2 is SYDVKM. This CDR3 has 16 residues. The V gene end was trimmed by 5 bases and the J gene end by 0 bases; junction bases not matched to a gene: 7. CDR3 DNA sequence: TGTGCCAGCAGTGATCTGGGAGGGAGCTCCTACAATGAGCAGTTCTTC. Translating it yields CASSDLGGSSYNEQFF.

This clonotype has more than one count but fewer than ten. V gene TRBV7-2 combines with J gene TRBJ2-7; maybe TRBD1 (5 bases). This CDR3 has 14 amino acids. Trimming removed 3 bases at V and 3 bases at J, with 12 bases between. The germline gives CDR1 SGHTA, CDR2 FQGNSA. The CDR3 spells CASSFHPTDYEQYF. CDR3 sequence (DNA): TGTGCCAGCAGCTTCCACCCGACAGACTACGAGCAGTACTTC. Combining the CDR3 with reference TRBV7-2 and TRBJ2-7 gives the whole variable domain GAGVSQSPSNKVTEKGKDVELRCDPISGHTALYWYRQSLGQGLEFLIYFQGNSAPDKSGLPSDRFSAERTGGSVSTLTIQRTQQEDSAVYLCASSFHPTDYEQYFGPGTRLTVT.

V is TRBV27 and J is TRBJ2-1, with 8 bases that match TRBD1. Germline CDR1 MNHEY, CDR2 SMNVEV (reference sequence). The V segment lost 4 bases and the J segment 10 bases; nucleotides outside the gene matches: 6. This CDR3 spans 13 amino acids. This CDR3 reads CASSWARDREQFF. CDR3 bases: TGTGCCAGCAGTTGGGCCCGGGACAGGGAGCAGTTCTTC.

There are many counts of this clonotype. The V call is TRBV28, the J call TRBJ2-7; TRBD2 matches at 9 bases. V lost 4 bases and J lost 1; bases outside the gene matches: 5. Germline loops: CDR1 MDHEN, CDR2 SYDVKM. This CDR3 comprises 15 residues. The CDR3 here is CASSSATSGSYEQYF. Here the CDR3 DNA reads TGTGCCAGCAGTTCTGCGACTAGCGGTTCCTACGAGCAGTACTTC. The complete variable domain, with remaining parts taken from reference TRBV28 and TRBJ2-7, reads DVKVTQSSRYLVKRTGEKVFLECVQDMDHENMFWYRQDPGLGLRLIYFSYDVKMKEKGDIPEGYSVSREKKERFSLILESASTNQTSMYLCASSSATSGSYEQYFGPGTRLTVT.

The gene calls are TRBV19 and TRBJ2-7; D is unresolved. The length of the CDR3 is 14 residues. CDR1 and CDR2 (germline): LNHDA, SQIVND (reference sequence). Deletions cut 7 bases from V and 6 bases from J, with 19 bases between. The CDR3 nucleotides read TGTGCCAGTAAAAGTATGGTGAGTCAGTTCGAGCAGTACTTC. Its protein product is CASKSMVSQFEQYF.

This clonotype came up many times. This sequence joins TRBV20-1 and TRBJ2-3; 7 bases match TRBD2. Germline-derived CDR1 and CDR2 are DFQATT and SNEGSKA (reference sequence). Trimming removed 0 bases from V and 1 base from J; junction bases left unmatched: 4. This CDR3 has 15 residues. Here the CDR3 reads CSARDFREGTDTQYF. CDR3 bases: TGCAGTGCTAGAGATTTCCGGGAGGGCACAGATACGCAGTATTTT.

This clonotype was counted at least ten times. The chain couples TRBV6-5 to TRBJ2-7; TRBD1 aligns across 8 bases. The CDR3 is 17 residues long. Germline V gene lookup returns CDR1 MNHEY and CDR2 SVGAGI. Trimming at V came to 0 bases and at J to 0 bases, leaving 7 bases not matched to a gene. CDR3 amino acids: CASSYSGQEGTSYEQYF. CDR3 bases: TGTGCCAGCAGTTACTCGGGACAGGAAGGGACCTCCTACGAGCAGTACTTC.

V and J are TRBV27 and TRBJ2-7, with D perhaps matching TRBD2 (6 bases). This CDR3 has 15 residues. Between the trimmed V and J ends, which lost 3 bases and 0 bases, there was a span of 12 bases. The germline V gene encodes CDR1 MNHEY and CDR2 SMNVEV (reference sequence). This CDR3 is CASSFTAGPSYEQYF. The CDR3 DNA follows: TGTGCCAGCAGTTTCACAGCGGGCCCCTCCTACGAGCAGTACTTC.

This clonotype was seen a few times. This may stem from a read error, because a much larger clone lies one nucleotide away. The chain couples TRBV6-5 to TRBJ2-7, with D possibly TRBD1 on 5 matching bases. The CDR3 covers 17 residues. The V end lost 0 bases, the J end lost 3 bases, and 18 bases lay between the germline ends. Germline lookup yields CDR1 MNHEY and CDR2 SVGAGI. The CDR3 region is CASSYSIWTLGHYEQYF. The CDR3 DNA reads as TGTGCCAGCAGTTACTCGATTTGGACACTGGGGCACTACGAGCAGTACTTC.

This clonotype was observed many times. The chain employs TRBV6-5 and TRBJ1-2; 8 bases align to TRBD1. Germline lookup yields CDR1 MNHEY and CDR2 SVGAGI. This CDR3 has 17 residues. Trimming removed 0 bases from V and 4 bases from J; junction bases left unmatched: 10. The chain's CDR3 is CASSYSPQGQGAYGYTF. CDR3 sequence (DNA): TGTGCCAGCAGTTACTCTCCCCAAGGACAGGGAGCCTATGGCTACACCTTC.

This chain connects TRBV27 to TRBJ1-4, with 7 bases aligning to TRBD1. The CDR3 covers 16 residues. V gave up 5 bases and J gave up 7 bases; unmatched junction bases: 13. Per germline, CDR1 MNHEY and CDR2 SMNVEV (reference sequence). CDR3 in amino acids: CASSQIRGRRGEKLFF. CDR3 in DNA: TGTGCCAGCAGTCAAATAAGGGGGCGCAGGGGTGAAAAACTGTTTTTT.

The DNA for the CDR3 is TGCAGTGCTAACCGACAGGACTCCTACGAGCAGTACTTC. Protein product: CSANRQDSYEQYF. The gene calls are TRBV20-1 and TRBJ2-7; D is perhaps TRBD1 (6 bases). The V gene lost 4 bases and the J gene lost 0 bases, with 10 bases spanning the gap. CDR1 is DFQATT and CDR2 is SNEGSKA in the germline V gene (reference sequence). This CDR3 is built from 13 residues.

V usage is TRBV19 and J usage is TRBJ2-1; weak D call: TRBD1 (6 bases). CDR1 and CDR2 (germline): LNHDA, SQIVND (reference sequence). This CDR3 is built from 15 residues. V was clipped by 3 bases and J by 8 bases, with 17 bases between them. The CDR3 is CASSISPLQGDEQFF. As DNA, the CDR3 is TGTGCCAGTAGTATTTCACCATTACAGGGAGATGAGCAGTTCTTC.

The table lists this clonotype with a few counts. V is TRBV9 and J is TRBJ2-2, with D possibly being TRBD1 (6 bases). Per the germline V gene, CDR1 is SGDLS and CDR2 is YYNGEE. V lost 0 bases and J lost 6, with 6 bases in between. The length of the CDR3 is 13 residues. CDR3 in DNA: TGTGCCAGCAGCGTAGAGGGGGCCGGGGAGCTGTTTTTT. It codes for CASSVEGAGELFF.

In this sample, this clonotype turned up many times. The chain links TRBV7-9 to TRBJ2-7; 11 nucleotides agree with TRBD1. V trimming: 4 bases; J trimming: 7 bases; junction bases outside the gene matches: 9. This CDR3 is 15 amino acids long. Germline V lookup: CDR1 SEHNR, CDR2 FQNEAQ (reference sequence). The DNA for the CDR3 is TGTGCCAGCAGCTCCCCCGGGACAGGGGGAGGGGAGCAGTACTTC. Protein sequence: CASSSPGTGGGEQYF.

The chain is built from TRBV18 and TRBJ1-1, with D maybe TRBD1 (6 bases). CDR1 KGHSH and CDR2 LQKENI come from the germline V gene. V shed 0 bases and J shed 0 bases, with 14 bases lying between them. This CDR3 is built from 17 residues. The CDR3 loop is CASSPPKMGGLNTEAFF. The CDR3 DNA sequence: TGTGCCAGCTCACCACCAAAGATGGGGGGCTTGAACACTGAAGCTTTCTTT.

This clonotype was picked up a small number of times. The chain uses TRBV4-1 and TRBJ1-1; tentatively, D is TRBD1 (5 bases). Germline lookup yields CDR1 MGHRA and CDR2 YSYEKL. V lost 4 bases to trimming and J lost 3 bases, with 15 bases between them. The CDR3 contains 15 residues. The CDR3 here is CASSRGRGSDTEAFF. The CDR3 nucleotides read TGCGCCAGCAGCCGAGGGCGGGGGTCAGACACTGAAGCTTTCTTT.

This clonotype has at least ten counts. The CDR3 loop is CASSWGQLNYGYTF. In DNA, the CDR3 is TGTGCCAGCAGCTGGGGACAGTTGAACTATGGCTACACCTTC. The gene calls are TRBV7-2 and TRBJ1-2; 7 nucleotides match TRBD1. Germline CDR1 SGHTA, CDR2 FQGNSA. The CDR3 loop spans 14 amino acids. The trim removed 4 bases at V and 2 bases at J, leaving 4 bases unmatched.